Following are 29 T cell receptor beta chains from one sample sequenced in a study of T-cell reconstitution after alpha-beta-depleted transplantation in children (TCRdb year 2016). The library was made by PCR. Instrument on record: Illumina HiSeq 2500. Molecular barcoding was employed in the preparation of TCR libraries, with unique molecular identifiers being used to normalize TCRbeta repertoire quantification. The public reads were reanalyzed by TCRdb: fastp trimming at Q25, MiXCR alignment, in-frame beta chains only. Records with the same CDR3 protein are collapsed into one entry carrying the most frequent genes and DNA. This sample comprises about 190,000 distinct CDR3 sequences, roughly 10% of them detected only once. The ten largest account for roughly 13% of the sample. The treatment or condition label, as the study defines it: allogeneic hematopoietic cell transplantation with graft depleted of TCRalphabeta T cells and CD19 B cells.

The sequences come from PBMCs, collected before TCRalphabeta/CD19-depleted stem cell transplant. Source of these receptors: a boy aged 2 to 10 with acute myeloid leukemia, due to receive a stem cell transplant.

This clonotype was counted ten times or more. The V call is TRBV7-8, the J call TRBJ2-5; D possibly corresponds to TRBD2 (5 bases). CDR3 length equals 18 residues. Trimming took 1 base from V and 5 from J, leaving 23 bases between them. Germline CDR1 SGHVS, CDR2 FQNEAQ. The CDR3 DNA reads TGTGCCAGCAGCTTAGACTCAGGAATGGGAGAAAAAGAGGAGACCCAGTACTTC. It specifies CASSLDSGMGEKEETQYF.

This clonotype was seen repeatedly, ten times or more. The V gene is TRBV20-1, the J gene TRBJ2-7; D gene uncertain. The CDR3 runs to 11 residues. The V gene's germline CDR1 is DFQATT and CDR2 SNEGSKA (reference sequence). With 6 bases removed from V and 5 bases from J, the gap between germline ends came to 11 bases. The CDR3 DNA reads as TGCAGTGCCCTTGCTATGGACGAGCAGTACTTC. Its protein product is CSALAMDEQYF.

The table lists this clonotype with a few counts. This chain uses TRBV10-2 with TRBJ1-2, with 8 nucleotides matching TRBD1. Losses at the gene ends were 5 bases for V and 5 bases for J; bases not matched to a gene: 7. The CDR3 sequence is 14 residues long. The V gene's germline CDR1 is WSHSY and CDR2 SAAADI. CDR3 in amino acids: CASSTDRDQYGYTF. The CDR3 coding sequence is TGCGCCAGCAGTACGGACAGGGACCAGTATGGCTACACCTTC.

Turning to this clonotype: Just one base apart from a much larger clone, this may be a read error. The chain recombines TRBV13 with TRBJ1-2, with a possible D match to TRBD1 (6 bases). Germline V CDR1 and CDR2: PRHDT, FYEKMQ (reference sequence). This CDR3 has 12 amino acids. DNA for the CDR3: TGTGCCAGCAGCTTATACCGGGGGCCCTACGCCTTC. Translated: CASSLYRGPYAF.

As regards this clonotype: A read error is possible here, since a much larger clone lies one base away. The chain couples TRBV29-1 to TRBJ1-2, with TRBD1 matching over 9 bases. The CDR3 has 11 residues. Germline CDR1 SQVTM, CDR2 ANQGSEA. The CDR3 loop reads CSVQGAIGSTF. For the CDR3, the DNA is TGCAGCGTACAGGGGGCGATTGGCTCCACCTTC. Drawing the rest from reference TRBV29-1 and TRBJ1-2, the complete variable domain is SAVISQKPSRDICQRGTSLTIQCQVDSQVTMMFWYRQQPGQSLTLIATANQGSEATYESGFVIDKFPISRPNLTFSTLTVSNMSPEDSSIYLCSVQGAIGSTFGSGTRLTVV.

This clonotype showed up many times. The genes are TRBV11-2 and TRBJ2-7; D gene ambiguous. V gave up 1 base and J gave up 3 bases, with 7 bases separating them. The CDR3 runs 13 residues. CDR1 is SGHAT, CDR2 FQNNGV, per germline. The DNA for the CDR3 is TGTGCCAGCAGCTTAGGATACAGCTACGAGCAGTACTTC. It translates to CASSLGYSYEQYF.

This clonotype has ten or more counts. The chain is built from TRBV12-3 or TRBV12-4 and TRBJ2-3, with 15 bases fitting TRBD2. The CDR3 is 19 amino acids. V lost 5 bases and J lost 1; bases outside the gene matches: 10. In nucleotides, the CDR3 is TGTGCCAGCAGTCCACTCGGACTAGCGGGGGGGCCACGCACAGATACGCAGTATTTT. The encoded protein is CASSPLGLAGGPRTDTQYF.

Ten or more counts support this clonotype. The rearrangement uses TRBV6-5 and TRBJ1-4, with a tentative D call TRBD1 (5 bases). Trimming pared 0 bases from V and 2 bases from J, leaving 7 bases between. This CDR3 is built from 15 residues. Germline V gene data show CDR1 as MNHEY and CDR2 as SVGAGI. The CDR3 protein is CASSYSGATNEKLFF. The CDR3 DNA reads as TGTGCCAGCAGTTACTCAGGGGCGACTAATGAAAAACTGTTTTTT.

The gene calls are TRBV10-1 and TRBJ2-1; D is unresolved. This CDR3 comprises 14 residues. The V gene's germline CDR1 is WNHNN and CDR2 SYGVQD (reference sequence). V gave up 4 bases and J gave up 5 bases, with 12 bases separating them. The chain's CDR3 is CASSAGATHNEQFF. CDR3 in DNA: TGCGCCAGCAGTGCCGGCGCAACGCACAATGAGCAGTTCTTC.

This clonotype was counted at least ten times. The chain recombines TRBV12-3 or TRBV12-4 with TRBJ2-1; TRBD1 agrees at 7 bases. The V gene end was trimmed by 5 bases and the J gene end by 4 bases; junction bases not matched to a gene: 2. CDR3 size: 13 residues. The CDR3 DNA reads TGTGCCAGCAGTGGGACAGATTACAATGAGCAGTTCTTC. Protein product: CASSGTDYNEQFF.

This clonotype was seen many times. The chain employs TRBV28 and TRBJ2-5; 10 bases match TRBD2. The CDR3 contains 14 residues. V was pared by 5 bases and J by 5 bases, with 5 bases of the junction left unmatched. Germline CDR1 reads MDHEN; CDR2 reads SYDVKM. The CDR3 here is CASSTLAGEETQYF. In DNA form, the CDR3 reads TGTGCCAGCAGTACCCTAGCGGGAGAGGAGACCCAGTACTTC.

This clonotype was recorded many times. CDR3 residues: CASNGPTNTGELFF. In DNA, the CDR3 is TGTGCCAGCAATGGGCCGACGAACACCGGGGAGCTGTTTTTT. The chain recombines TRBV12-3 or TRBV12-4 with TRBJ2-2; D is unclear. The CDR3 runs to 14 residues. V lost 7 bases to trimming and J lost 0 bases, with 9 bases between them.

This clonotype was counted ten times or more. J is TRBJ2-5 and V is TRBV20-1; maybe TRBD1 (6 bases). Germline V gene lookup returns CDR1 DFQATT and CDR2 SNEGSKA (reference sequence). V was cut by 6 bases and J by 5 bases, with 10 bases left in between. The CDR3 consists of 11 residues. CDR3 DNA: TGCAGTGCGCTCACAGGGGAGACCCAGTACTTC. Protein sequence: CSALTGETQYF.

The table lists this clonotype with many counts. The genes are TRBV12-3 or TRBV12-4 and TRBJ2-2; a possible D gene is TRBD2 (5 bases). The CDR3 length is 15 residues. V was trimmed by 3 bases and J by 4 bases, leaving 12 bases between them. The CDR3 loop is CASSLGLALTGELFF. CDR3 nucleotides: TGTGCCAGCAGTTTGGGCCTAGCCCTCACCGGGGAGCTGTTTTTT.

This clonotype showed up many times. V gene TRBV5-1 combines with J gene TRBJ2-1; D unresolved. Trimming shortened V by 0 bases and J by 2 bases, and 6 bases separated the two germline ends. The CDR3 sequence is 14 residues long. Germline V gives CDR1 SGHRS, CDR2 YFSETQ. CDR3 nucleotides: TGCGCCAGCAGCTTGGAGGCACCCTACAATGAGCAGTTCTTC. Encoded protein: CASSLEAPYNEQFF.

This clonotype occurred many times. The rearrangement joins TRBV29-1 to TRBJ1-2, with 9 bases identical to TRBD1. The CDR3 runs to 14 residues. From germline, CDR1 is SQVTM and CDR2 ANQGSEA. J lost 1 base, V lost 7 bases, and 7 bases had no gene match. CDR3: CSADRTGDNYGYTF. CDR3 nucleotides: TGCAGCGCCGACCGGACAGGGGATAACTATGGCTACACCTTC.

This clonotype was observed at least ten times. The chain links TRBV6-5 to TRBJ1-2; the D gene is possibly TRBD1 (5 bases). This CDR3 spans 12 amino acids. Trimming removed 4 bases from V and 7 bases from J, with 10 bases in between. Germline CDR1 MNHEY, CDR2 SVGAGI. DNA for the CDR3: TGTGCCAGCAGTTCCCGGGACGGTGGCTACACCTTC. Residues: CASSSRDGGYTF.

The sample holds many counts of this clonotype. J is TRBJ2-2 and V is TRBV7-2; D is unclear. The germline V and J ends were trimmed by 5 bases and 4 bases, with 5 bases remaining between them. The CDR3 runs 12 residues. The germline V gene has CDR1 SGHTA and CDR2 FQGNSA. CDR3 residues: CASSVSTGELFF. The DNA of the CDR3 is TGTGCCAGCAGCGTTTCCACCGGGGAGCTGTTTTTT.

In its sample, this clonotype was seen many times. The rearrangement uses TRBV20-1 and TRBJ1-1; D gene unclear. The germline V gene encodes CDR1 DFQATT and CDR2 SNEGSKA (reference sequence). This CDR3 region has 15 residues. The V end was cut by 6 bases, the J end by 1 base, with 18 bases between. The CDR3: CSAQTSHRSNTEAFF. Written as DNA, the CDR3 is TGCAGTGCCCAAACGTCTCACCGATCGAACACTGAAGCTTTCTTT.

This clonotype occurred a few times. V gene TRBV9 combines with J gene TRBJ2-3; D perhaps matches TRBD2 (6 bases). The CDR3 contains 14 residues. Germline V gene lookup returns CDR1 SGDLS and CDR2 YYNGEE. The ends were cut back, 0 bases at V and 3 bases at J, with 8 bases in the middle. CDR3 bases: TGTGCCAGCAGCGTAGGCGGGGTAACAGATACGCAGTATTTT. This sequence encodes CASSVGGVTDTQYF.

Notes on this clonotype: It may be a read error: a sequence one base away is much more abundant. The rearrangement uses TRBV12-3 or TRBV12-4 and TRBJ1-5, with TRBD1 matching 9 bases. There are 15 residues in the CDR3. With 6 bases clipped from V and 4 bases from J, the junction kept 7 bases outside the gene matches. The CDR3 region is CASSLGQGYNQPQHF. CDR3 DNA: TGTGCCAGCAGCCTGGGACAGGGATATAATCAGCCCCAGCATTTT.

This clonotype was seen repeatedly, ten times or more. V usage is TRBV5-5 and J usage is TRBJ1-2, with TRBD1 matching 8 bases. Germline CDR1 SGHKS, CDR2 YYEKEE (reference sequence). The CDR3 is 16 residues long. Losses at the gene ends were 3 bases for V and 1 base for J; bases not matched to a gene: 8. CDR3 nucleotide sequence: TGTGCCAGCAGCTACGGGACAGGAAGTCTTAACTATGGCTACACCTTC. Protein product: CASSYGTGSLNYGYTF.

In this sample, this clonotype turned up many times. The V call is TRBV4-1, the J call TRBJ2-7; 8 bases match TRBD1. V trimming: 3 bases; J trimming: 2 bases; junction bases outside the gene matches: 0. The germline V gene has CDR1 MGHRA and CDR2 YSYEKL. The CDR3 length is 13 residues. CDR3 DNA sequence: TGCGCCAGCAGCCAGGACAGGGCCTACGAGCAGTACTTC. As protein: CASSQDRAYEQYF.

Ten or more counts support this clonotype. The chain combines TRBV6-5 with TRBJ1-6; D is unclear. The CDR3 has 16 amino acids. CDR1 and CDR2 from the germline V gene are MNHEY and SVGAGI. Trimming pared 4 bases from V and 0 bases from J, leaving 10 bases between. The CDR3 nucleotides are TGTGCCAGCAGTTTCGGGTGGACCTCCTATAATTCACCCCTCCACTTT. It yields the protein CASSFGWTSYNSPLHF.

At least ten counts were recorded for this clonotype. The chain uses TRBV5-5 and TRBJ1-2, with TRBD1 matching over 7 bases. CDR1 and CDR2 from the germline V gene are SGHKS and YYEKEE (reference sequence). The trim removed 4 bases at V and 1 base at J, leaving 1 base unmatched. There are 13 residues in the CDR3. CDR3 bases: TGTGCCAGCAGCGGGACAGTTAACTATGGCTACACCTTC. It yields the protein CASSGTVNYGYTF.

The CDR3 DNA reads TGTGCCAGCAGTTCACCTTACGGGGACAAGCTTTACAATGAGCAGTTCTTC. This sequence encodes CASSSPYGDKLYNEQFF. V and J are TRBV28 and TRBJ2-1; D may be TRBD1 (6 bases). CDR1 is MDHEN and CDR2 is SYDVKM in the germline V gene. The CDR3 spans 17 residues. Trimming removed 4 bases from V and 4 bases from J, with 20 bases in between. The variable domain in full, completed from reference TRBV28 and TRBJ2-1, reads DVKVTQSSRYLVKRTGEKVFLECVQDMDHENMFWYRQDPGLGLRLIYFSYDVKMKEKGDIPEGYSVSREKKERFSLILESASTNQTSMYLCASSSPYGDKLYNEQFFGPGTRLTVL.

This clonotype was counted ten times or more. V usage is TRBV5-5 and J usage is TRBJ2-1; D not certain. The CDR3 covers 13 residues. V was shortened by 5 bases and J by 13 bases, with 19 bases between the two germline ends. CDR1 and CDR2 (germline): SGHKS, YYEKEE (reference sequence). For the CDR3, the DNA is TGTGCCAGCAGATTGTCTTCAGGAGCAATACAGTTCTTC. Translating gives CASRLSSGAIQFF.

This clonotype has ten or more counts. The CDR3 spells CASIGVSGSNTEAFF. The CDR3 nucleotides are TGCGCCAGCATCGGGGTTTCAGGCAGTAACACTGAAGCTTTCTTT. The gene calls are TRBV5-1 and TRBJ1-1; D is unresolved. Germline-derived CDR1 and CDR2 are SGHRS and YFSETQ. Trimming shortened V by 6 bases and J by 2 bases, and 17 bases separated the two germline ends. This CDR3 spans 15 amino acids.

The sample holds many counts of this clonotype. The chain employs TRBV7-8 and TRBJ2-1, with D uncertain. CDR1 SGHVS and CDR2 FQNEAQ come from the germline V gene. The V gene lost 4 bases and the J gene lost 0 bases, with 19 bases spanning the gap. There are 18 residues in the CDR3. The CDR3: CASSSPADGSSSYNEQFF. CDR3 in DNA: TGTGCCAGCAGCTCCCCCGCGGACGGGTCAAGCTCCTACAATGAGCAGTTCTTC.